This T cell receptor (beta chain) was captured in a study of cytomegalovirus exposure and HLA in healthy donors. Study-level results: Across donors, sequencing depth was assumed by presence/absence analyses to be roughly uniform. A later analysis found TCR association rates differed by HLA locus, highest for DRB1 and lowest for HLA-C. Many donors carried some public TCRs, although rarity characterized most TCR sequences. What was likely a sequencing artifact was a cluster of highly shared sequence variants.

Primers: 60 Vbeta forward and 13 Jbeta reverse. Using immunoSEQ multiplex PCR, the repertoire was profiled, and TCRdb retains in-frame clones only, with some absent. Here the sample table reports some 110,000 clones. About this clone itself: Antigen unknown.

The germline gives CDR1 LNHDA, CDR2 SQIVND (reference sequence). This CDR3 has 14 amino acids. V was clipped by 3 bases and J by 5 bases, with 13 bases between them. The chain is built from TRBV19 and TRBJ1-2; D is possibly TRBD1 (5 bases). The clonotype comes from a man between 18 and 29 years old in good health and CMV-seronegative. The material sequenced was PBMCs. For the CDR3, the DNA is TGTGCCAGTAGTATCGTCCGGGGGGGATATGGCTACACCTTC. This gives the protein CASSIVRGGYGYTF.